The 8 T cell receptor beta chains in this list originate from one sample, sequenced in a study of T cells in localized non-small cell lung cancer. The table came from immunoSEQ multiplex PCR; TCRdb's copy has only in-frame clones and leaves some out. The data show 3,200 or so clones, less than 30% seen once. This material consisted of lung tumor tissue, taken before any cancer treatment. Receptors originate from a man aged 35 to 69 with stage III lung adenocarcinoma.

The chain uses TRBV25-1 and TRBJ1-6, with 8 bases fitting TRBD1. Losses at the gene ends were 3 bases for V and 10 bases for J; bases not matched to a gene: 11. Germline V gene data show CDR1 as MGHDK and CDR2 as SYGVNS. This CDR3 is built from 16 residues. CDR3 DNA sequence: TGTGCCAGCAGTGACAGTACCGGGACAGGCGGATCACCCCTCCACTTT. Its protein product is CASSDSTGTGGSPLHF.

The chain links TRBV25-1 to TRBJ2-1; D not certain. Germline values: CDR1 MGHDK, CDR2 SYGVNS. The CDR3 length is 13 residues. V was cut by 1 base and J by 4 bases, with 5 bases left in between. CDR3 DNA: TGTGCCAGCAGTGAATCCCCTTACAATGAGCAGTTCTTC. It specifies CASSESPYNEQFF.

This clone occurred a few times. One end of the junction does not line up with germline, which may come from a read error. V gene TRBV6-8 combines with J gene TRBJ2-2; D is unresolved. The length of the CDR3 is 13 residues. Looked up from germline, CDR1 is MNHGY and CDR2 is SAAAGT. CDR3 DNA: TGTGCCATCAGTACCCAGGAAATCGGGGAGCTGTTTTTT. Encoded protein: CAISTQEIGELFF.

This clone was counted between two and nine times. The DNA for the CDR3 is TGTGCCAGCAGCCACTACTCCGGACAGGGTGAGACCCAGTACTTC. It translates to CASSHYSGQGETQYF. The chain carries TRBV6-8 and TRBJ2-5; 8 positions agree with TRBD1. There are 15 residues in the CDR3. After removal of 6 bases from V and 5 bases from J, the junction contained 11 bases not matched to a gene. Germline CDR1 is MNHGY and CDR2 is SAAAGT.

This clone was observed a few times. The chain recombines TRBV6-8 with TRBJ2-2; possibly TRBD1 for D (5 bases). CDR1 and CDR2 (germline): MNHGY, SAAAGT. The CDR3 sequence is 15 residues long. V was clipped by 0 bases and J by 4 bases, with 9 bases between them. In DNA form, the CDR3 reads TGTGCCAGCAGTTACTCGCGACAGTCCACCGGGGAGCTGTTTTTT. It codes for CASSYSRQSTGELFF.

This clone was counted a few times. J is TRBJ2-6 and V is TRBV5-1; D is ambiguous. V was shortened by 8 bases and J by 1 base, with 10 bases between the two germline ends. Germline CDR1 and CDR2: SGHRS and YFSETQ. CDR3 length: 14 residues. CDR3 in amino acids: CASELGSGANVLTF. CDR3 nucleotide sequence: TGCGCCAGTGAGTTAGGGTCTGGGGCCAACGTCCTGACTTTC.

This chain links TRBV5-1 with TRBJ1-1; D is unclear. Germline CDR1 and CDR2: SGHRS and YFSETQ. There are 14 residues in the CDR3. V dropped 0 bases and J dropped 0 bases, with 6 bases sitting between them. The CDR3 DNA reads TGCGCCAGCAGCTTGGGAGCCTTGAACACTGAAGCTTTCTTT. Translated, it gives CASSLGALNTEAFF.

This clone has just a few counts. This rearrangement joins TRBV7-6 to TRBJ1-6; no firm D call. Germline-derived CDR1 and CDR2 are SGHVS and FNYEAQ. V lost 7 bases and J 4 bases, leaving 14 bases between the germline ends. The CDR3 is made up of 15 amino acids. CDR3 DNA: TGTGCCAGCAACTTTCCGGGAACTTATAATTCACCCCTCCACTTT. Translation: CASNFPGTYNSPLHF. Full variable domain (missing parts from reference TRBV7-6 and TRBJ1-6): GAGVSQSPRYKVTKRGQDVALRCDPISGHVSLYWYRQALGQGPEFLTYFNYEAQQDKSGLPNDRFSAERPEGSISTLTIQRTEQRDSAMYRCASNFPGTYNSPLHFGNGTRLTVT.